One sample yielded the 15 T cell receptor beta chains listed below, sequenced in a study of blood T cells in healthy people across ages (dated by TCRdb to 2013 to 2016). The method behind the library was 5' RACE. The sequencer was an Illumina HiSeq 2500. A second PCR of roughly 6 to 12 cycles was performed with a sample-barcoded 5' primer and a J-beta primer mix. TCRdb reran the public reads through fastp at Q25 and MiXCR, keeping productive beta chains. CDR3 protein sequences are deduplicated, and each keeps its most common genes and DNA. In this sample the table shows roughly 1.4 million distinct CDR3 sequences, 45% to 70% of which occur a single time. Together, the top ten hold 5% to 7% of the sample. Sequencing used blood. Receptor source: a man aged 18 to 35 in good health.

This sequence joins TRBV6-6 and TRBJ2-3; perhaps TRBD2 as D (5 bases). The ends were cut back, 7 bases at V and 3 bases at J, with 11 bases in the middle. The length of the CDR3 is 13 residues. CDR1 and CDR2 (germline): MNHNY, SVGAGI (reference sequence). The DNA of the CDR3 is TGTGCCAGCACCGCTTCGGGGACAGATACGCAGTATTTT. It yields the protein CASTASGTDTQYF.

This clonotype was observed a handful of times. The rearrangement uses TRBV7-2 and TRBJ1-2; no reliable D call. The CDR3 has 13 amino acids. Germline V gene data show CDR1 as SGHTA and CDR2 as FQGNSA. Trimming took 0 bases from V and 5 from J, leaving 7 bases between them. CDR3 bases: TGTGCCAGCAGCTTAGCGCCCCGTTATGGCTACACCTTC. Its translation is CASSLAPRYGYTF.

The chain has TRBV4-2 and TRBJ2-6; D not certain. CDR3 length equals 19 residues. The V end was cut by 1 base, the J end by 1 base, with 17 bases between. Germline V gives CDR1 LGHNA, CDR2 YNFKEQ. CDR3 sequence reads: CASSQVLRPIGSGANVLTF. The CDR3 DNA reads as TGTGCCAGCAGCCAAGTTCTCAGACCCATCGGATCTGGGGCCAACGTCCTGACTTTC.

The chain employs TRBV6-1 and TRBJ2-7; no clear D. CDR1 MNHNS and CDR2 SASEGT come from the germline V gene. The CDR3 covers 15 residues. Trimming removed 2 bases at V and 0 bases at J, with 11 bases between. CDR3 protein: CASSESWPSSYEQYF. For the CDR3, the DNA is TGTGCCAGCAGTGAATCGTGGCCGTCCTCCTACGAGCAGTACTTC.

In this sample, this clonotype turned up a few times. CDR3 in DNA: TGCGCCAGCAGCTTGGGGCAGCCATCTGGCGAGCAGTACTTC. Amino acids: CASSLGQPSGEQYF. This rearrangement joins TRBV5-1 to TRBJ2-4; no clear D. The DNA end is more similar to TRBJ2-7, so the J call may be wrong. This CDR3 has 14 residues. In germline, CDR1 is SGHRS, CDR2 YFSETQ.

The rearrangement joins TRBV10-2 to TRBJ2-3; TRBD2 is a possible D gene (5 bases). Trimming shortened V by 3 bases and J by 2 bases, and 15 bases separated the two germline ends. This CDR3 contains 16 residues. The germline CDR1 and CDR2 sequences are WSHSY and SAAADI. Written as DNA, the CDR3 is TGCGCCAGCAGTGATCGGTTCAGCGGATACACAGATACGCAGTATTTT. This encodes CASSDRFSGYTDTQYF.

The gene calls are TRBV7-9 and TRBJ2-7; 10 bases fit TRBD2. Germline trimming cut 0 bases from V and 3 bases from J; bases unmatched to any gene: 8. Germline V gives CDR1 SEHNR, CDR2 FQNEAQ (reference sequence). There are 17 residues in the CDR3. CDR3 nucleotides: TGTGCCAGCAGCTTAGCCTCGGGACTAGCGTTTAGCTACGAGCAGTACTTC. As protein: CASSLASGLAFSYEQYF.

This clonotype was seen only a few times. The chain is built from TRBV20-1 and TRBJ2-1, with TRBD2 as a possible D gene (6 bases). CDR1 is DFQATT, CDR2 SNEGSKA, per germline (reference sequence). CDR3 length equals 15 residues. Between the trimmed V and J ends, which lost 3 bases and 4 bases, there was a span of 16 bases. CDR3 in DNA: TGCAGTGCTAGCTCCGGGAGCGCACTTTACAATGAGCAGTTCTTC. It encodes CSASSGSALYNEQFF.

This rearrangement joins TRBV20-1 to TRBJ2-7, with 7 bases that match TRBD1. Germline V gene lookup returns CDR1 DFQATT and CDR2 SNEGSKA (reference sequence). J was trimmed by 3 bases and V by 1 base; bases with no gene match: 6. The CDR3 has 14 amino acids. The CDR3 loop reads CSARAPGTDYEQYF. The DNA for the CDR3 is TGCAGTGCTAGAGCTCCCGGGACAGACTACGAGCAGTACTTC.

The chain joins TRBV3-1 to TRBJ2-5; D possibly uses TRBD1 or TRBD2 (6 bases each). This CDR3 is built from 14 residues. The V gene's germline CDR1 is LGHDT and CDR2 YNNKEL (reference sequence). V was cut by 4 bases and J by 3 bases, with 12 bases left in between. Here the CDR3 reads CASSPRGVEETQYF. CDR3 coding DNA: TGTGCCAGCAGCCCGAGGGGGGTAGAAGAGACCCAGTACTTC.

The chain recombines TRBV7-9 with TRBJ2-7, with D perhaps TRBD1 (5 bases). CDR3 length: 14 residues. Between the trimmed V and J ends, which lost 5 bases and 2 bases, there was a span of 13 bases. Germline values: CDR1 SEHNR, CDR2 FQNEAQ (reference sequence). The CDR3 bases are TGTGCCAGCAGCCCCTCCCGACAGCCCTACGAGCAGTACTTC. Its protein is CASSPSRQPYEQYF.

This clonotype has only one observation. V and J are TRBV20-1 and TRBJ2-5; 8 positions match TRBD1. The germline V gene has CDR1 DFQATT and CDR2 SNEGSKA (reference sequence). V dropped 5 bases and J dropped 3; count of bases not matched to a gene: 8. The CDR3 consists of 14 residues. The CDR3 sequence: CSAYRDRLEETQYF. CDR3 DNA: TGCAGTGCTTACCGGGACAGGTTGGAAGAGACCCAGTACTTC.

V is TRBV5-6 and J is TRBJ2-1, with 11 bases aligning to TRBD2. The CDR3 is 18 residues long. Unmatched junction bases numbered 12, after V lost 4 bases and J lost 3 bases. Germline CDR1 reads SGHDT; CDR2 reads YYEEEE. The CDR3 region has the DNA TGTGCCAGCAGCCCAACTAGCGGGAGCCGACACCTCTACAATGAGCAGTTCTTC. Translation: CASSPTSGSRHLYNEQFF.

The chain is built from TRBV7-2 and TRBJ2-2, with 7 bases aligning to TRBD2. The ends lost 10 bases at V and 6 bases at J; junction bases unmatched: 5. Looked up from germline, CDR1 is SGHTA and CDR2 is FQGNSA. This CDR3 comprises 12 residues. CDR3 nucleotide sequence: TGTGCCACCTCGCGGGGGTCCGGGGAGCTGTTTTTT. Amino acids: CATSRGSGELFF.

Only one count was recorded for this clonotype. This sequence joins TRBV6-1 and TRBJ2-3, with 16 bases identical to TRBD2. With V trimmed by 8 bases and J by 1 base, 15 bases remained unmatched. The CDR3 has 20 amino acids. Germline V CDR1 and CDR2: MNHNS, SASEGT. CDR3 region: CASEVGLGLAGGSGTDTQYF. CDR3 DNA sequence: TGTGCCAGCGAAGTAGGGCTGGGACTAGCGGGGGGGAGTGGCACAGATACGCAGTATTTT.